The rows below give T cell receptor beta chains drawn from one sample of a study of vaccination and CD4 T cells after COVID-19. TCRdb re-analysed the PCR reads in MiXCR, keeping a single row per CDR3 protein. This sample carries under 10,000 distinct CDR3 sequences, about 35% of them seen once, and the ten largest clones take 15%. Antigen specificity for these receptors is unknown. Sequencing was performed on CD4+ T cells from blood, cultured in vitro. These receptors originate from a human donor in good health. The conserved cysteine and the conserved F or W are not part of the CDR3 here. The order of the fields is V gene, clone size, J gene, CDR3 length, CDR3 protein. Expanded clones are given a class, and other clones once, few, many or no size at all.

>TRBV20-1|-|TRBJ2-1|12
SALDNPSYNEQF
>TRBV19|-|TRBJ2-5|14
ASTRGALAGGETQY
>TRBV6-1|-|TRBJ1-1|13
ASRLLGLMNTEAF
>TRBV25-1|few|TRBJ2-7|13
ASSDSGRASYEQY
>TRBV28|-|TRBJ2-7|11
ASSIDSAYEQY
>TRBV20-1|-|TRBJ2-2|12
SARDREYTGELF
>TRBV5-1|medium-sized|TRBJ2-2|12
ASTQGAPTGELF
>TRBV7-9|-|TRBJ2-7|13
ASSFGTSGRREQY
>TRBV27|-|TRBJ2-3|13
ASTTTGIGGDTQY
>TRBV29-1|few|TRBJ2-3|13
SVERAPSYTDTQY
>TRBV18|-|TRBJ2-1|13
ASSPGASGSNEQF
>TRBV27|few|TRBJ2-2|14
ASSPTDRDGTGELF
>TRBV4-1|-|TRBJ1-1|11
ASRRQGNTEAF
>TRBV5-4|-|TRBJ2-2|15
ASSFGLGGGGTGELF
>TRBV12-3/TRBV12-4|-|TRBJ2-2|13
ASRAASGKTGELF
>TRBV19|-|TRBJ1-1|10
ASSMGGPEAF
>TRBV7-3|-|TRBJ2-1|12
ASSELAGAYEQF
>TRBV5-4|-|TRBJ1-2|14
ASSTTGDRVVYGYT
>TRBV28|-|TRBJ2-3|14
ASSTQDPRAADTQY
>TRBV27|-|TRBJ1-6|16
ASSLAYRDSKGNSPLH
>TRBV2|-|TRBJ2-2|12
ASMVSGRTGELF
>TRBV7-2|-|TRBJ2-1|15
ASSSPTSGREWNEQF
>TRBV4-2|few|TRBJ2-6|15
ASSQVGGSSGANVLT
>TRBV7-9|-|TRBJ1-2|10
ASSPLRRGYT
>TRBV20-1|few|TRBJ1-5|12
SAREEGSNQPQH
>TRBV7-9|-|TRBJ2-7|11
ASSTQVSYEQY
>TRBV19|few|TRBJ2-7|12
ASSSGTVTYEQY
>TRBV20-1|few|TRBJ2-3|14
SATPGQGESTDTQY
>TRBV6-1|-|TRBJ1-5|13
ASRGQGENNQPQH
>TRBV14|-|TRBJ2-3|13
ASSLLGQSGDTQY
>TRBV20-1|-|TRBJ1-5|10
SARDNNQPQH
>TRBV20-1|-|TRBJ1-1|13
SATGPQGWDTEAF
>TRBV6-1|few|TRBJ2-3|12
AGNRGLLTDTQY
>TRBV7-2|-|TRBJ2-7|15
ASSFLGTSGRWNEQY
>TRBV10-3|medium-sized|TRBJ1-2|10
AIDGQNYGYT
>TRBV4-1|-|TRBJ2-3|14
ASSQGLAGGQDTQY
>TRBV12-3/TRBV12-4|few|TRBJ1-2|11
ASSLERDYGYT